The source of this T cell receptor (beta chain) is a study of post-analysis software for immune sequencing data. Study conclusions and caveats: With F measure, samples from one preparation batch clustered together strongly. Patients used about five TRBV segments, including TRBV5-6, TRBV5-1 and TRBV20-1, more often than controls. A significant reduction in normalized Chao1 diversity was observed in multiple sclerosis patients versus controls.

Notes on this clonotype: Its antigen is not identified.

Trimming stripped 6 bases from V and 3 bases from J, with 16 bases between. The CDR3 contains 14 residues. Looked up from germline, CDR1 is DFQATT and CDR2 is SNEGSKA (reference sequence). The authors incorporated unique molecular identifiers into the TCR beta cDNA libraries. Via MiXCR, TCRdb re-called the PCR reads, giving one row per CDR3 protein. The profile shows fewer than 550,000 distinct CDR3 sequences, 34% of them singletons. The sequence was collected from a girl aged 2-17 years with multiple sclerosis. The chain carries TRBV20-1 and TRBJ2-3; perhaps TRBD1 as D (6 bases). Sample: blood. Written as DNA, the CDR3 is TGCAGTGCCTCTAACAGGGAGCAGACAGATACGCAGTATTTT. Translation gives CSASNREQTDTQYF.